This TCR beta chain is from a study of identical twins. TCRdb re-called the 5' RACE reads through MiXCR, storing one row per CDR3 protein. The sample consists of 350,000 or so distinct CDR3 sequences, 9% to 15% of them appearing once. This clonotype was observed at least ten times. These data are also associated with another study on yellow fever vaccine responses in identical twins.

The clonotype was recovered from a woman between 18 and 30 years old in good health. Input material: CD8+ T cells sorted from blood.

CDR3: CASSFPSGVWVHNEQFF. Here the CDR3 DNA reads TGTGCCAGCAGTTTCCCGAGCGGGGTATGGGTACACAATGAGCAGTTCTTC. The rearrangement uses TRBV12-3 or TRBV12-4 and TRBJ2-1; 7 bases line up with TRBD2. Trimming took 3 bases from V and 5 from J; bases not matched to a gene: 13. The CDR3 totals 17 residues.